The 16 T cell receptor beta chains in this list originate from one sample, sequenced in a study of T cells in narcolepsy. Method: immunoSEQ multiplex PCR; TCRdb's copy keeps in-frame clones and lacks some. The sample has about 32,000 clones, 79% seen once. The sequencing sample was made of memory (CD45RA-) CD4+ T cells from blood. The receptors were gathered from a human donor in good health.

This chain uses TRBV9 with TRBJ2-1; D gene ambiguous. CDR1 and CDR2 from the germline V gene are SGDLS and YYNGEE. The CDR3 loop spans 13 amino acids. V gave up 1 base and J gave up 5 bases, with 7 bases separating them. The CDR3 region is CASSVLVDNEQFF. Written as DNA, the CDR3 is TGTGCCAGCAGCGTATTGGTAGACAATGAGCAGTTCTTC.

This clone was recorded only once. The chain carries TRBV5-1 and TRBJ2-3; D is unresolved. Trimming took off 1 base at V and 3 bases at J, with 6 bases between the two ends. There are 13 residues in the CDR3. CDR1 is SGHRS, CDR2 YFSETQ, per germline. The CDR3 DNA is TGCGCCAGCAGCTTGATGGGGACAGATACGCAGTATTTT. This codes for CASSLMGTDTQYF.

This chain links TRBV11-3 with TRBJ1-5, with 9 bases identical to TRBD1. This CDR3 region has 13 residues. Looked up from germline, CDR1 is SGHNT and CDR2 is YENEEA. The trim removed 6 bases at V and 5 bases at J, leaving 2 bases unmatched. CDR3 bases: TGTGCCAGCAGACAGGGGGCCTATCAGCCCCAGCATTTT. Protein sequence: CASRQGAYQPQHF.

The CDR3 reads CASLNENIQYF. CDR3 DNA sequence: TGTGCCAGCCTAAACGAAAACATTCAGTACTTC. The gene calls are TRBV6-1 and TRBJ2-4; D is uncertain. V was pared by 8 bases and J by 5 bases, with 7 bases between. This CDR3 contains 11 residues. CDR1 MNHNS and CDR2 SASEGT come from the germline V gene.

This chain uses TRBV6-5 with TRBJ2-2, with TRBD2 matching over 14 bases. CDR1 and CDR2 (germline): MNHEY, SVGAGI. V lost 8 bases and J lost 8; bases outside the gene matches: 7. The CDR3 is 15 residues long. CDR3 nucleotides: TGTGCCAGCTCCCCGGGACTAGCGGGAGTTGGGGAGCTGTTTTTT. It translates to CASSPGLAGVGELFF.

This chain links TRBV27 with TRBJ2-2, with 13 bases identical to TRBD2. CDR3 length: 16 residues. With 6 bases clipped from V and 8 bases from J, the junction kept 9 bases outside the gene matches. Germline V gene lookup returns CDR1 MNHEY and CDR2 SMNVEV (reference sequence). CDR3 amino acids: CASRRGLAGVVGELFF. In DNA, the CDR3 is TGTGCCAGCAGACGCGGACTAGCGGGAGTGGTGGGGGAGCTGTTTTTT.

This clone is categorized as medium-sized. DNA for the CDR3: TGCGCCAGCAGCTTGATTGGGATTTCGTCTGAAGCTTTCTTT. Protein: CASSLIGISSEAFF. The chain joins TRBV5-1 to TRBJ1-1; D unresolved. The germline V gene encodes CDR1 SGHRS and CDR2 YFSETQ. Trimming pared 1 base from V and 6 bases from J, leaving 13 bases between. This CDR3 has 14 residues.

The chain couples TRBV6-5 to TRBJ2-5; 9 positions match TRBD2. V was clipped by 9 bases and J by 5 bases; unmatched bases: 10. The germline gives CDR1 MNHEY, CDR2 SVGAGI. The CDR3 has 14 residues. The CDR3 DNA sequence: TGTGCCAGTGCCGGGGGCGGGAGGGCCGAGACCCAGTACTTC. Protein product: CASAGGGRAETQYF.

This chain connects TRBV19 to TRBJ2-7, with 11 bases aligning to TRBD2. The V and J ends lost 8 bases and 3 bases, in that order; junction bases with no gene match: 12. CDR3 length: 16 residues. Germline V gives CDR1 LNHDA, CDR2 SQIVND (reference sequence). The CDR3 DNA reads TGTGCCAGTCGCTCTAATAGCGGGAGGGAACGCTACGAGCAGTACTTC. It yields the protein CASRSNSGRERYEQYF.

The CDR3 nucleotides read TGTGCCAGCAGTTCGCGGACAGGGGTCGAGCAGTACTTC. Its translation is CASSSRTGVEQYF. The chain has TRBV6-5 and TRBJ2-7; 9 nucleotides match TRBD1. J lost 6 bases, V lost 4 bases, and 4 bases had no gene match. The length of the CDR3 is 13 residues. Germline V gene sequence: CDR1 MNHEY, CDR2 SVGAGI.

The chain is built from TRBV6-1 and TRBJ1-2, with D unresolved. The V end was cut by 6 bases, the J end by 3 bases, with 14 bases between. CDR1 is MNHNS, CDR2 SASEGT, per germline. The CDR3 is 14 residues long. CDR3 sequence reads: CASSEPGRHYGYTF. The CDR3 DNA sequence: TGTGCCAGCAGCGAGCCCGGAAGACACTATGGCTACACCTTC.

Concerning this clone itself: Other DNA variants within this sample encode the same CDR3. The CDR3 sequence: CASSLGVQGLYEQYF. CDR3 DNA: TGTGCCAGCAGCTTAGGGGTCCAAGGGCTCTACGAGCAGTACTTC. This chain uses TRBV11-3 with TRBJ2-7; D is unresolved. The germline V and J ends were trimmed by 1 base and 3 bases, with 13 bases remaining between them. CDR1 is SGHNT, CDR2 YENEEA, per germline. This CDR3 has 15 residues. Based on the CDR3 plus reference TRBV11-3 and TRBJ2-7, the full variable domain is EAGVVQSPRYKIIEKKQPVAFWCNPISGHNTLYWYLQNLGQGPELLIRYENEEAVDDSQLPKDRFSAERLKGVDSTLKIQPAELGDSAVYLCASSLGVQGLYEQYFGPGTRLTVT.

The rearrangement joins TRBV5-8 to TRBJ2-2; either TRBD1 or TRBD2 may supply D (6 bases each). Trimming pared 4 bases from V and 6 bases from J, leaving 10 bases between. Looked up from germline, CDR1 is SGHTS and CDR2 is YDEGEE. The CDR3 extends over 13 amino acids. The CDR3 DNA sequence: TGTGCCAGCAGCCGGGGGACATCCGGGGAGCTGTTTTTT. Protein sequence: CASSRGTSGELFF.

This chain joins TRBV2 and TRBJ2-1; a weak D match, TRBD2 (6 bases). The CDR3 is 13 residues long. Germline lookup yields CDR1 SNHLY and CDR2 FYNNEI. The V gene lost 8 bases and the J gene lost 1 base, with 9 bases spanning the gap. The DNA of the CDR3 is TGTGCCAGCCGGGAGTTGTCCTACAATGAGCAGTTCTTC. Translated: CASRELSYNEQFF.

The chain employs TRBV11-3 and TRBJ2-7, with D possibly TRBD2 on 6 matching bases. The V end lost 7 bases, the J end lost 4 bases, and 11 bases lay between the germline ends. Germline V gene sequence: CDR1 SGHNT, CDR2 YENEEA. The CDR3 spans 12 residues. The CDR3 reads CASTGDQYEQYF. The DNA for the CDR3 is TGTGCCAGCACGGGGGACCAATACGAGCAGTACTTC.

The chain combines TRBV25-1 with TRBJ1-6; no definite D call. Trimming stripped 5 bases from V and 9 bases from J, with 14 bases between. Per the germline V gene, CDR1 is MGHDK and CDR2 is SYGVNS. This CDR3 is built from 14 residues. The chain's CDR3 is CASSTDDVTSPLHF. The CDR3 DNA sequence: TGTGCCAGCAGTACTGACGACGTCACTTCACCCCTCCACTTT.